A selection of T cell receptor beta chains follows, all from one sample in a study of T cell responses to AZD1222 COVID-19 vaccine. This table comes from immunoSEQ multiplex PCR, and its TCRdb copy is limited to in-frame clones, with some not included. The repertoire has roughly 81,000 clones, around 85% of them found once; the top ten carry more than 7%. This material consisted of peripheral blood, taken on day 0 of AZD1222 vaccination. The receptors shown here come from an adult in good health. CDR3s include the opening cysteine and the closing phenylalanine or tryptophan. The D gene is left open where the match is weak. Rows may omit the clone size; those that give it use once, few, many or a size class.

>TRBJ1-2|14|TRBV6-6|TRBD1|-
CAAGRRTGREGYTF
TGTGCCGCCGGCCGCCGGACAGGGCGAGAAGGCTACACCTTC
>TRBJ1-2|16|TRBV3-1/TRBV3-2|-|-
CASSQDPPNSPYGYTF
TGTGCCAGCAGCCAAGATCCCCCCAACAGCCCTTATGGCTACACCTTC
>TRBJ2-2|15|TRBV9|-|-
CASSVEYRVSGELFF
TGTGCCAGCAGCGTAGAGTACAGGGTATCCGGGGAGCTGTTTTTT
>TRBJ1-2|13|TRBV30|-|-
CAWRGLSTYGYTF
TGTGCCTGGAGAGGTCTCTCGACCTATGGCTACACCTTC
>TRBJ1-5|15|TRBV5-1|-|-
CASSPGGSGNQPQHF
TGCGCCAGCAGTCCCGGGGGCTCCGGCAATCAGCCCCAGCATTTT
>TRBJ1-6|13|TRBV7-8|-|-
CASSLNYNSPLHF
TGTGCCAGCAGCTTAAACTATAATTCACCCCTCCACTTT
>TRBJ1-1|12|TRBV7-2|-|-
CASRRPNTEAFF
TGTGCCAGCAGGCGACCCAACACTGAAGCTTTCTTT
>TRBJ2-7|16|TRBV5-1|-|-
CASSLEPTAIAYEQYF
TGCGCCAGCAGCTTGGAGCCGACAGCCATCGCCTACGAGCAGTACTTC
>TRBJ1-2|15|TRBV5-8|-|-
CASSISPASGHGYTF
TGTGCCAGCAGCATTTCTCCTGCTTCAGGGCATGGCTACACCTTC
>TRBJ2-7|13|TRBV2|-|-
CASSLDRANEQYF
TGTGCCAGCTCCCTCGATAGGGCCAACGAGCAGTACTTC
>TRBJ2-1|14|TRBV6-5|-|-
CASRSTLDYNEQFF
TGTGCCAGCAGGTCGACACTAGATTACAATGAGCAGTTCTTC
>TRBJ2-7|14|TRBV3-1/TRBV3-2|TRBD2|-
CASTGGGLVSEQYF
TGTGCCAGCACCGGAGGGGGACTAGTAAGCGAGCAGTACTTC
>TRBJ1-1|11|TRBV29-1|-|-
CSVVYQSEAFF
TGCAGCGTTGTATACCAGTCTGAAGCTTTCTTT
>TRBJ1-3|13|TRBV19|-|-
CASEVGSGNTIYF
TGTGCCAGCGAAGTGGGGTCTGGAAACACCATATATTTT
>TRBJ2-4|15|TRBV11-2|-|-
CASSLGLGDWNIQYF
TGTGCCAGCAGCTTAGGTCTCGGGGACTGGAACATTCAGTACTTC
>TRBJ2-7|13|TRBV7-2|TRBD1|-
CASSFRQGSEQYF
TGTGCCAGCAGCTTTCGACAGGGTAGCGAGCAGTACTTC
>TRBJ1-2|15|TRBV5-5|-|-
CASSLYSPRAYGYTF
TGTGCCAGCAGCTTGTACTCCCCCAGGGCTTATGGCTACACCTTC
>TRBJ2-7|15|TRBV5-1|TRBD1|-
CASSYVPGQILEQYF
TGCGCCAGCAGCTATGTACCGGGACAGATCCTCGAGCAGTACTTC
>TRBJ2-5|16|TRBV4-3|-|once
CASSQSAPGAGETQYF
TGCGCCAGCAGCCAATCGGCCCCGGGGGCCGGCGAGACCCAGTACTTC
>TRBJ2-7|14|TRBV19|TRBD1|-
CASTAGTGPYEQYF
TGTGCCAGTACCGCCGGGACAGGGCCCTACGAGCAGTACTTC
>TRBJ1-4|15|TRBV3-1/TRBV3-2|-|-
CASNDGGRTNEKLFF
TGTGCCAGCAACGACGGGGGGCGTACTAATGAAAAACTGTTTTTT
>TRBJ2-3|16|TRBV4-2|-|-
CASSQAAAPRSDTQYF
TGTGCCAGCAGCCAAGCGGCCGCCCCAAGGTCAGATACGCAGTATTTT
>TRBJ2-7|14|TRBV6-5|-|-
CASSYIRESYEQYF
TGTGCCAGCAGTTATATTAGGGAATCCTACGAGCAGTACTTC
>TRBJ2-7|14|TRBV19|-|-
CASSSPDKKYEQYF
TGTGCCAGTAGTAGCCCCGACAAGAAGTACGAGCAGTACTTC
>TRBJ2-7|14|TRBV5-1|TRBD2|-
CASSPGTTLAEQYF
TGCGCCAGCAGCCCCGGGACTACCCTGGCCGAGCAGTACTTC
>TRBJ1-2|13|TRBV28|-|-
CASSQWDHYGYTF
TGTGCCAGCAGTCAGTGGGATCACTATGGCTACACCTTC
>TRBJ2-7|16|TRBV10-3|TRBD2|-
CAISEIASGRGGEQYF
TGTGCCATCAGTGAGATAGCTAGCGGGAGAGGGGGCGAGCAGTACTTC
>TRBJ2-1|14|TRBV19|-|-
CASSITGLYNEQFF
TGTGCCAGTAGTATCACAGGACTTTACAATGAGCAGTTCTTC
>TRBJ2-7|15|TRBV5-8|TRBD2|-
CASSLYPGLAHEQYF
TGTGCCAGCAGCTTGTACCCGGGACTAGCGCACGAGCAGTACTTC
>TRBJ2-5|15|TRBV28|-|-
CASSTVQGGMETQYF
TGTGCCAGCAGCACGGTGCAGGGAGGTATGGAGACCCAGTACTTC
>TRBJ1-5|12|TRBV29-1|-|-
CSARTPNQPQHF
TGCAGCGCGCGCACCCCCAATCAGCCCCAGCATTTT
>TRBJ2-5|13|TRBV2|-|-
CASSELGEETQYF
TGTGCCAGCAGTGAATTAGGGGAAGAGACCCAGTACTTC
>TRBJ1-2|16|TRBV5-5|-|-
CASSSAPGPFNYGYTF
TGTGCCAGCAGCTCCGCCCCCGGTCCATTCAACTATGGCTACACCTTC
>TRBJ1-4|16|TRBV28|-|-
CASSRDGQGGIEKLFF
TGTGCCAGCAGCCGCGACGGGCAGGGAGGGATTGAAAAACTGTTTTTT
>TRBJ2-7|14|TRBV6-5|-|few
CASSPLTGPYEQYF
TGTGCCAGCAGTCCCTTGACTGGTCCTTACGAGCAGTACTTC
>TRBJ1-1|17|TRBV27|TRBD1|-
CASSLGTGLFMNTEAFF
TGTGCCAGCAGTTTGGGGACAGGGTTGTTCATGAACACTGAAGCTTTCTTT
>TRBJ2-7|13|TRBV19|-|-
CASTTLRGTEQYF
TGTGCCAGTACCACCCTCCGGGGTACCGAGCAGTACTTC
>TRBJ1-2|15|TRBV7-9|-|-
CASSSSRTVNYGYTF
TGTGCCAGCAGCTCCTCCCGGACGGTTAACTATGGCTACACCTTC
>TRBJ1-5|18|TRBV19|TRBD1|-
CASSIDLGSDRVNQPQHF
TGTGCCAGTAGTATAGATCTTGGTTCGGACAGGGTGAATCAGCCCCAGCATTTT
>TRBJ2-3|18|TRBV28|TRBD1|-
CASSLDHSGTGSADTQYF
TGTGCCAGCAGTTTAGACCACTCCGGGACAGGGAGTGCAGATACGCAGTATTTT
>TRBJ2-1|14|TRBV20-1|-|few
CSASVGATGNEQFF
TGCAGTGCTAGTGTGGGGGCTACTGGGAATGAGCAGTTCTTC
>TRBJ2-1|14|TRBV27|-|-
CASSFSGTYNEQFF
TGTGCCAGCAGTTTTAGCGGTACCTACAATGAGCAGTTCTTC
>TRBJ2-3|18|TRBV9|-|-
CASSVGDGQLASTDTQYF
TGTGCCAGCAGCGTAGGGGACGGGCAACTAGCTAGCACAGATACGCAGTATTTT
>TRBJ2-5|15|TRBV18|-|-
CASSPRDGEGETQYF
TGTGCCAGCTCACCCCGGGACGGAGAAGGGGAGACCCAGTACTTC
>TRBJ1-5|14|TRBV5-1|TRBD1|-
CASSLGDRTQPQHF
TGCGCCAGCAGCCTCGGGGACAGGACTCAGCCCCAGCATTTT
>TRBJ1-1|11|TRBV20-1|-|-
CSASRGTEAFF
TGCAGTGCTAGTCGTGGGACTGAAGCTTTCTTT
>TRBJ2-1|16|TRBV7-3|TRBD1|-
CASSFGTGGSYNEQFF
TGTGCCAGCAGCTTTGGGACAGGGGGCTCTTACAATGAGCAGTTCTTC
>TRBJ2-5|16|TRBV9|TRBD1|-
CASSDKTGDGLVAQYF
TGTGCCAGCAGCGACAAGACAGGGGACGGCCTGGTGGCCCAGTACTTC
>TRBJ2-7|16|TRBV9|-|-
CASSVDVTGDRLEQYF
TGTGCCAGCAGCGTAGACGTTACAGGCGATAGATTAGAGCAGTACTTC
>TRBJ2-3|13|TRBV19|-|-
CASSIWDGDTQYF
TGTGCCAGTAGTATTTGGGACGGAGATACGCAGTATTTT
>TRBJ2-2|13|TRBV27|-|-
CASGFLNTGELFF
TGTGCCAGCGGTTTCTTGAACACCGGGGAGCTGTTTTTT
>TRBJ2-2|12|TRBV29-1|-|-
CSATTTFGELFF
TGCAGCGCTACCACGACATTCGGGGAGCTGTTTTTT
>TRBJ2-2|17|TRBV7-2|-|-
CASSFRGWRGATGELFF
TGTGCCAGCAGCTTTAGAGGGTGGAGGGGCGCCACCGGGGAGCTGTTTTTT